The 27 T cell receptor beta chains below were found in one sample sequenced in a study of neurological immune-mediated disorders. Indicated time point: longitudinal time-point 2. TCRdb ran MiXCR on the 5' RACE reads and lists one entry per CDR3 protein. Among approximately 82,000 distinct CDR3 sequences listed, about 12% were seen once. Sequenced: PBMCs. The receptors shown here come from a female donor with HTLV-1-associated myelopathy (HAM/TSP).

This clonotype was picked up many times. The V gene is TRBV9, the J gene TRBJ2-4; D possibly matches TRBD1 or TRBD2 (5 bases each). The V gene lost 2 bases and the J gene lost 6 bases, with 12 bases spanning the gap. This CDR3 comprises 14 residues. Germline-derived CDR1 and CDR2 are SGDLS and YYNGEE. The CDR3 region is CASSVGRQPNIQYF. The DNA of the CDR3 is TGTGCCAGCAGCGTGGGACGGCAGCCAAACATTCAGTACTTC. The whole variable domain, remainder taken from reference TRBV9 and TRBJ2-4, is DSGVTQTPKHLITATGQRVTLRCSPRSGDLSVYWYQQSLDQGLQFLIQYYNGEERAKGNILERFSAQQFPDLHSELNLSSLELGDSALYFCASSVGRQPNIQYFGAGTRLSVL.

This clonotype was detected only a few times. The genes are TRBV18 and TRBJ1-1; D perhaps matches TRBD1 (6 bases). V gave up 6 bases and J gave up 4 bases, with 12 bases separating them. Germline V CDR1 and CDR2: KGHSH, LQKENI. This CDR3 comprises 13 residues. The CDR3 loop is CASSQGQLTEAFF. The CDR3 DNA is TGTGCCAGCTCTCAAGGACAGCTCACTGAAGCTTTCTTT.

In this sample, this clonotype turned up many times. The V call is TRBV3-1, the J call TRBJ2-7; D is unresolved. V was shortened by 0 bases and J by 2 bases, with 11 bases between the two germline ends. Germline V gene lookup returns CDR1 LGHDT and CDR2 YNNKEL (reference sequence). CDR3 length: 15 amino acids. In nucleotides, the CDR3 is TGTGCCAGCAGCCAAGATTCACGCTCTACCTACGAGCAGTACTTC. Amino acid sequence: CASSQDSRSTYEQYF.

In its sample, this clonotype was seen many times. This sequence joins TRBV6-5 and TRBJ2-3; D might be TRBD1 (6 bases). V was pared by 4 bases and J by 2 bases, with 7 bases between. Germline V gene data show CDR1 as MNHEY and CDR2 as SVGAGI. The CDR3 contains 13 residues. The CDR3 loop reads CASSWTATDTQYF. In DNA form, the CDR3 reads TGTGCCAGCAGTTGGACAGCCACAGATACGCAGTATTTT.

This clonotype was detected many times. The chain joins TRBV6-1 to TRBJ1-1; 8 bases fit TRBD1. The CDR3 length is 14 residues. CDR1 is MNHNS and CDR2 is SASEGT in the germline V gene. With V trimmed by 3 bases and J by 6 bases, 6 bases remained unmatched. Written as DNA, the CDR3 is TGTGCCAGCAGTGAGTGGACAGGGATTTCTGAAGCTTTCTTT. It is translated as CASSEWTGISEAFF.

The table lists this clonotype with many counts. The CDR3 sequence is CASGLGSGPSYNEQFF. In nucleotides, the CDR3 is TGTGCTAGTGGTTTAGGTTCCGGCCCTTCCTACAATGAGCAGTTCTTC. V is TRBV12-5 and J is TRBJ2-1, with no clear D. The germline CDR1 and CDR2 sequences are LGHNT and FRNRAP. The CDR3 is 16 amino acids. V lost 3 bases to trimming and J lost 1 base, with 13 bases between them.

This clonotype was detected ten times or more. V gene TRBV5-1 combines with J gene TRBJ2-5, with D unresolved. From germline, CDR1 is SGHRS and CDR2 YFSETQ. The V and J ends lost 4 bases and 1 base respectively, with 17 bases between them. This CDR3 comprises 16 residues. The CDR3 DNA sequence: TGCGCCAGCAGCAAGACGGGCAATGCTTTCCAAGAGACCCAGTACTTC. As protein: CASSKTGNAFQETQYF.

Ten or more counts support this clonotype. V usage is TRBV20-1 and J usage is TRBJ1-2; D not certain. From germline, CDR1 is DFQATT and CDR2 SNEGSKA (reference sequence). V gave up 0 bases and J gave up 0 bases, with 14 bases separating them. The CDR3 sequence is 16 residues long. CDR3 loop: CSARDRSGRPNYGYTF. As DNA, the CDR3 is TGCAGTGCTAGAGATAGGTCCGGGAGACCTAACTATGGCTACACCTTC.

This clonotype was recorded at least ten times. The chain joins TRBV18 to TRBJ2-7; TRBD2 matches at 8 bases. There are 13 residues in the CDR3. Unmatched junction bases numbered 7, after V lost 6 bases and J lost 6 bases. Germline-derived CDR1 and CDR2 are KGHSH and LQKENI. DNA of the CDR3: TGTGCCAGCTCTTACTCGGGGGGGTTCGAGCAGTACTTC. Amino acid sequence: CASSYSGGFEQYF.

The table lists this clonotype with many counts. The rearrangement links TRBV10-1 to TRBJ2-3; either TRBD1 or TRBD2 may fit D (5 bases each). The CDR3 has 14 residues. In germline, CDR1 is WNHNN, CDR2 SYGVQD (reference sequence). Trimming removed 6 bases from V and 2 bases from J, with 12 bases in between. CDR3 in amino acids: CASSSGTPTDTQYF. The DNA of the CDR3 is TGCGCCAGCAGCTCCGGGACCCCCACAGATACGCAGTATTTT.

This clonotype occurred many times. V and J are TRBV12-3 or TRBV12-4 and TRBJ2-7, with D unclear. This CDR3 is built from 13 residues. Trimming took 6 bases from V and 9 from J, leaving 18 bases between them. The CDR3 is CASSPARVVGQYF. The CDR3 DNA reads TGTGCCAGCAGCCCCGCCCGCGTCGTAGGGCAGTACTTC.

The CDR3 spells CASSLAGGEDEQYF. CDR3 nucleotide sequence: TGTGCCAGCAGCTTAGCAGGGGGCGAGGACGAGCAGTACTTC. The V call is TRBV7-6, the J call TRBJ2-7; TRBD1 aligns across 7 bases. V trimming: 0 bases; J trimming: 5 bases; junction bases outside the gene matches: 4. This CDR3 has 14 residues. The germline V gene has CDR1 SGHVS and CDR2 FNYEAQ.

This clonotype came up many times. V and J are TRBV29-1 and TRBJ2-7; tentatively, D is TRBD1 or TRBD2 (5 bases each). Looked up from germline, CDR1 is SQVTM and CDR2 is ANQGSEA. The ends were cut back, 5 bases at V and 7 bases at J, with 18 bases in the middle. The CDR3 length is 13 residues. The CDR3 region is CSVCRTSDSEQYF. For the CDR3, the DNA is TGCAGCGTTTGCAGGACATCGGACTCTGAGCAGTACTTC.

This clonotype was recorded many times. The rearrangement uses TRBV4-2 and TRBJ2-1; unclear D gene. V was cut by 4 bases and J by 7 bases, with 11 bases left in between. The CDR3 covers 13 residues. CDR1 and CDR2 from the germline V gene are LGHNA and YNFKEQ. CDR3 DNA: TGTGCCAGCAGCCTAGACCTTCCGAATGAGCAGTTCTTC. It is translated as CASSLDLPNEQFF.

At least ten counts were recorded for this clonotype. The chain is built from TRBV28 and TRBJ1-3; D unclear. The CDR3 extends over 14 amino acids. Trimming left V 7 bases short and J 1 base short, with 11 bases between. Looked up from germline, CDR1 is MDHEN and CDR2 is SYDVKM. The CDR3: CASTPEGSGNTIYF. CDR3 sequence (DNA): TGTGCCAGCACCCCTGAAGGGTCTGGAAACACCATATATTTT.

Regarding this clonotype: One end of the junction does not line up with germline, which may come from a read error. The V gene is TRBV7-2, the J gene TRBJ2-1, with 7 positions matching TRBD1. Germline-derived CDR1 and CDR2 are SGHTA and FQGNSA. The CDR3 contains 12 residues. CDR3 sequence reads: CASSNPVQGLIF. For the CDR3, the DNA is TGTGCCAGCAGCAACCCTGTACAGGGGTTAATCTTC.

This clonotype was counted many times. The chain carries TRBV6-1 and TRBJ2-5; TRBD1 is a possible D gene (6 bases). CDR3 size: 14 residues. Germline V gene sequence: CDR1 MNHNS, CDR2 SASEGT. The ends were cut back, 6 bases at V and 4 bases at J, with 15 bases in the middle. CDR3 sequence (DNA): TGTGCCAGCAGCTCGAGGGAACAGGGAGAGACCCAGTACTTC. This translates into CASSSREQGETQYF.

The CDR3 nucleotides are TGTGCCAGCAGTTTGCGCCCGGCTCAGGGCGCCCCGGGAGAGCAGTACTTC. Translating gives CASSLRPAQGAPGEQYF. The chain links TRBV27 to TRBJ2-7; D is perhaps TRBD1 or TRBD2 (5 bases each). This CDR3 is built from 17 residues. V gave up 3 bases and J gave up 7 bases, with 25 bases separating them. CDR1 MNHEY and CDR2 SMNVEV come from the germline V gene (reference sequence).

This clonotype was seen at least ten times. V usage is TRBV4-1 and J usage is TRBJ2-3; D is unresolved. V lost 1 base and J lost 2, with 13 bases in between. This CDR3 has 16 residues. Per germline, CDR1 MGHRA and CDR2 YSYEKL. Here the CDR3 DNA reads TGCGCCAGCAGCCAAGTCGCTAGTCCGATCACAGATACGCAGTATTTT. Its protein is CASSQVASPITDTQYF.

In its sample, this clonotype was seen many times. The chain recombines TRBV7-9 with TRBJ2-7; D tentatively reads TRBD1 or TRBD2 (5 bases each). CDR1 and CDR2 from the germline V gene are SEHNR and FQNEAQ (reference sequence). V lost 5 bases and J lost 0, with 20 bases in between. This CDR3 is built from 17 residues. CDR3 coding DNA: TGTGCCAGCAGCCGTAGCCAAGGGGTGAGGGGCTCCTACGAGCAGTACTTC. This encodes CASSRSQGVRGSYEQYF.

This clonotype was recorded many times. The J gene is TRBJ2-5, the V gene TRBV11-2; no clear D. Deletions cut 5 bases from V and 4 bases from J, with 8 bases between. This CDR3 is built from 12 residues. Germline V lookup: CDR1 SGHAT, CDR2 FQNNGV. CDR3 sequence reads: CASSTQRETQYF. Written as DNA, the CDR3 is TGTGCCAGCAGCACACAGCGAGAGACCCAGTACTTC.

There are many counts of this clonotype. The rearrangement joins TRBV20-1 to TRBJ1-1; 8 nucleotides line up with TRBD1. The CDR3 length is 11 residues. Germline CDR1 DFQATT, CDR2 SNEGSKA (reference sequence). Unmatched junction bases numbered 9, after V lost 5 bases and J lost 13 bases. DNA for the CDR3: TGCAGTGCTTCGGGCAGGGGGCAAGATTTCTTT. This sequence encodes CSASGRGQDFF.

This sequence joins TRBV5-1 and TRBJ2-5; D possibly uses TRBD1 or TRBD2 (5 bases each). Germline lookup yields CDR1 SGHRS and CDR2 YFSETQ. The CDR3 loop spans 13 amino acids. V lost 0 bases to trimming and J lost 4 bases, with 7 bases between them. The CDR3, as DNA: TGCGCCAGCAGCTTGGAGGGACGAGAGACCCAGTACTTC. This sequence encodes CASSLEGRETQYF.

This clonotype appeared many times. The V gene is TRBV10-2, the J gene TRBJ2-2; the D is unclear. The CDR3 is made up of 14 amino acids. With 0 bases removed from V and 5 bases from J, the gap between germline ends came to 7 bases. The germline CDR1 and CDR2 sequences are WSHSY and SAAADI. CDR3 in DNA: TGCGCCAGCAGTGAGTCCCGCCGGACCGGGGAGCTGTTTTTT. Translated, it gives CASSESRRTGELFF.

This clonotype came up many times. J is TRBJ2-1 and V is TRBV29-1, with D maybe TRBD1 (6 bases). Trimming removed 4 bases at V and 10 bases at J, with 17 bases between. From germline, CDR1 is SQVTM and CDR2 ANQGSEA. CDR3 length: 13 residues. This CDR3 is CSVGVRGGGEQFF. CDR3 nucleotides: TGCAGCGTTGGGGTTAGAGGGGGTGGAGAGCAGTTCTTC.

This clonotype was seen at least ten times. At one boundary the junction diverges from the germline segment, which might be a read error. The chain couples TRBV15 to TRBJ2-1, with 7 bases that match TRBD1. This CDR3 comprises 15 residues. Germline CDR1 LNHNV, CDR2 YYDKDF (reference sequence). The DNA for the CDR3 is TGTGCTACCAGACCGAGGACAGGCCATTACAATGAGCAGTTCTTC. Translation gives CATRPRTGHYNEQFF.

In its sample, this clonotype was seen many times. The V call is TRBV9, the J call TRBJ2-3; 8 nucleotides align to TRBD2. Germline V CDR1 and CDR2: SGDLS, YYNGEE. The CDR3 is 15 amino acids. Trimming took 3 bases from V and 1 from J; bases not matched to a gene: 4. CDR3 in amino acids: CASSAILAGTDTQYF. As DNA, the CDR3 is TGTGCCAGCAGCGCAATACTAGCGGGCACAGATACGCAGTATTTT.